This T cell receptor (beta chain) originates from a study of blood T cell repertoires in COVID-19. Overall study: COVID-19 samples from acute and convalescent phases originated in the United States, Italy and Spain. T cells, B-cell-depleted T cells, or PBMCs provided the cDNA or gDNA that served as material.

In the study's own analysis: Estimates of nucleated cell counts were drawn from the amplification of reference gene primers. Assay used: immunoSEQ multiplex PCR; TCRdb lists only in-frame clones, some missing. The D gene and trimming were derived from the DNA, and the V and J assignments and clone size from that table. There are some 100,000 clones in the sample; around nine tenths occur only once, and over 4.5% lies in the top ten. Germline assignment: CDR1 LGHNT and CDR2 FRNRAP. The CDR3 spans 16 residues. The ends lost 2 bases at V and 7 bases at J; junction bases unmatched: 7. The chain combines TRBV12-5 with TRBJ2-2, with 10 bases aligning to TRBD2. The receptor's source is a man aged 45-60 years with acute or convalescent COVID-19. Material for sequencing was peripheral blood. The CDR3 protein is CASGLSLAGVYGELFF. The CDR3 DNA reads TGTGCTAGTGGTTTGTCGCTAGCGGGAGTGTACGGGGAGCTGTTTTTT.